The rows below give T cell receptor beta chains drawn from one sample of a study of blood T cell repertoires in COVID-19. Assay: immunoSEQ multiplex PCR; the TCRdb copy retains only in-frame clones and omits some. The sample has around 180,000 clones; around four fifths are singletons. Sample: peripheral blood. These receptors all come from a man aged 65 to 85 with active or convalescent COVID-19. CDR3s include the opening cysteine and the closing phenylalanine or tryptophan. Fields, in order: J gene, D gene, V gene, clone size, CDR3 DNA, CDR3 protein. A D gene is named only where the DNA matches it firmly. The size field is filled for only some rows; it gives once, few, many or a size class.

J: TRBJ2-7
D: TRBD1
V: TRBV2
size: NA
DNA: TGTGCCAGCAGTTTTGGACAGGGGCACTCCTACGAGCAGTACTTC
CDR3: CASSFGQGHSYEQYF

J: TRBJ1-5
D: NA
V: TRBV2
size: NA
DNA: TGTGCCAGCAGTGGGACAGCCTATAGCAATCAGCCCCAGCATTTT
CDR3: CASSGTAYSNQPQHF

J: TRBJ1-2
D: TRBD1
V: TRBV4-2
size: NA
DNA: TGTGCCAGCAGCCAAGGGAACAGGGGTCGCGGCTACACCTTC
CDR3: CASSQGNRGRGYTF

J: TRBJ1-6
D: TRBD1
V: TRBV13
size: NA
DNA: TGTGCCAGCAGCTTAGACAGGGGGGACTCACCCCTCCACTTT
CDR3: CASSLDRGDSPLHF

J: TRBJ1-5
D: NA
V: TRBV4-1
size: NA
DNA: TGCGCCAGCAGCCATTCCCAGGGAAATCAGCCCCAGCATTTT
CDR3: CASSHSQGNQPQHF

J: TRBJ2-3
D: TRBD2
V: TRBV7-9
size: NA
DNA: TGTGCCAGCAGCTTAGGCGGGAGTTACACAGATACGCAGTATTTT
CDR3: CASSLGGSYTDTQYF

J: TRBJ2-3
D: TRBD2
V: TRBV4-1
size: many
DNA: TGCGCCAGCAGCCTCTTTAGCGGGGGCACAGATACGCAGTATTTT
CDR3: CASSLFSGGTDTQYF

J: TRBJ2-7
D: TRBD1
V: TRBV30
size: NA
DNA: TGTGCCTGGAGTGATGACAGGGGGTACCACGAGCAGTACTTC
CDR3: CAWSDDRGYHEQYF

J: TRBJ2-1
D: TRBD2
V: TRBV3-1/TRBV3-2
size: NA
DNA: TGTGCCAGCAGCCAAGCGGGGGGTCGGGGGGGGGCCTACAATGAGCAGTTCTTC
CDR3: CASSQAGGRGGAYNEQFF

J: TRBJ2-5
D: TRBD2
V: TRBV7-2
size: NA
DNA: TGTGCCAGCAGCTTAGGATACAGCGGGGGGGCCGGGGTAGAGACCCAGTACTTC
CDR3: CASSLGYSGGAGVETQYF

J: TRBJ2-3
D: NA
V: TRBV27
size: NA
DNA: TGTGCCAGCAGTTTAACACACACAGATACGCAGTATTTT
CDR3: CASSLTHTDTQYF

J: TRBJ1-1
D: NA
V: TRBV28
size: few
DNA: TGTGCCAGCAGTTTTGGGGGGGGCATGAACACTGAAGCTTTCTTT
CDR3: CASSFGGGMNTEAFF